The rows below give T cell receptor beta chains drawn from one sample of a study of identical twins. TCRdb itself ran the 5' RACE reads through MiXCR, one entry per CDR3 protein. Among 250,000 to 350,000 distinct CDR3 sequences listed, about 8.3% were seen once. These data also formed part of another study, on yellow fever vaccine responses in identical twins.

Sequenced input: memory (CD45RO+) T cells sorted from blood. The receptors shown here come from a woman aged 18-35 years in good health. CDR3s include the opening cysteine and the closing phenylalanine or tryptophan. Each record gives: V gene, clone size, D gene, J gene, CDR3 protein, CDR3 DNA. The D gene is left open where the match is weak. Size is omitted from some rows. Given values are once, few, many or a class for expanded clones.

TRBV20-1	few	NA	TRBJ2-5	CSASGDRKETQYF	TGCAGTGCTAGTGGGGATCGAAAAGAGACCCAGTACTTC
TRBV5-5	many	TRBD2	TRBJ2-3	CASSRTVAGSTDTQYF	TGTGCCAGCAGCAGGACGGTAGCGGGGAGCACAGATACGCAGTATTTT
TRBV20-1	many	NA	TRBJ1-1	CSARGQLNTEAFF	TGCAGTGCTAGAGGACAGTTGAACACTGAAGCTTTCTTT
TRBV2	NA	NA	TRBJ1-1	CASSDSRGTEAFF	TGTGCCAGCAGTGATTCGAGAGGCACTGAAGCTTTCTTT
TRBV20-1	few	NA	TRBJ2-1	CSARDWRGLGEQFF	TGCAGTGCTAGAGATTGGCGGGGGCTCGGGGAGCAGTTCTTC
TRBV12-3/TRBV12-4	many	NA	TRBJ2-6	CASRRPGLSGANVLTF	TGTGCCAGCAGACGTCCGGGCCTCTCTGGGGCCAACGTCCTGACTTTC
TRBV3-1	many	TRBD1	TRBJ1-1	CASSPTGAGTEAFF	TGTGCCAGCAGCCCGACAGGGGCGGGGACTGAAGCTTTCTTT
TRBV5-1	many	TRBD2	TRBJ2-5	CASSSQAGEAQETQYF	TGCGCCAGCAGCTCACAAGCGGGGGAGGCCCAAGAGACCCAGTACTTC
TRBV14	few	NA	TRBJ2-5	CASSPTVLRETQYF	TGTGCCAGCAGCCCGACGGTACTCCGGGAGACCCAGTACTTC
TRBV27	few	TRBD1	TRBJ1-1	CASRRQGLAEAFF	TGTGCCAGCAGAAGACAGGGCCTGGCTGAAGCTTTCTTT
TRBV7-9	many	TRBD1	TRBJ1-1	CASSPTRTGRDTEAFF	TGTGCCAGCAGCCCAACCCGGACAGGCCGCGACACTGAAGCTTTCTTT
TRBV9	many	NA	TRBJ1-3	CASSTPLNF	TGTGCCAGCAGCACGCCTTTAAATTTT
TRBV20-1	few	TRBD1	TRBJ2-5	CSALGQGSETQYF	TGCAGTGCTCTAGGACAGGGGTCAGAGACCCAGTACTTC
TRBV15	few	NA	TRBJ2-5	CATSRDWAGLEETQYF	TGTGCCACCAGCAGAGATTGGGCGGGGTTGGAAGAGACCCAGTACTTC
TRBV5-5	few	TRBD1	TRBJ1-5	CASSPLRGQGQPQHF	TGTGCCAGCAGCCCTCTCAGGGGGCAGGGTCAGCCCCAGCATTTT
TRBV24-1	many	TRBD1	TRBJ2-1	CATSDSGTGDVNEQFF	TGTGCCACCAGTGATTCCGGGACAGGGGATGTTAATGAGCAGTTCTTC
TRBV24-1	many	NA	TRBJ1-2	CATSERGYRTPHYTF	TGTGCCACCAGTGAACGAGGGTATCGGACTCCACACTACACCTTC
TRBV10-2	NA	NA	TRBJ1-6	CASRVVADNSPLHF	TGCGCCAGCAGAGTGGTAGCCGATAATTCACCCCTCCACTTT
TRBV5-1	many	TRBD2	TRBJ2-2	CASSLKRGDTGELFF	TGCGCCAGCAGCTTAAAGCGGGGGGACACCGGGGAGCTGTTTTTT
TRBV7-3	many	NA	TRBJ2-5	CASSPRDQETQYF	TGTGCCAGCAGCCCCCGGGACCAAGAGACCCAGTACTTC
TRBV19	many	TRBD2	TRBJ2-3	CASSKGLAGQLETDTQYF	TGTGCCAGTTCTAAGGGCCTAGCGGGACAGCTAGAGACAGATACGCAGTATTTT
TRBV2	NA	NA	TRBJ2-2	CASSEIGGTGELFF	TGTGCCAGCAGTGAGATAGGCGGTACCGGGGAGCTGTTTTTT
TRBV11-2	NA	NA	TRBJ2-6	CASSTPAGHRGSSGANVLTF	TGTGCCAGCAGCACACCCGCGGGGCACAGGGGTAGCTCTGGGGCCAACGTCCTGACTTTC
TRBV20-1	NA	NA	TRBJ2-5	CSVPGRRVYQTQYF	TGCAGTGTACCCGGTAGGCGAGTGTATCAGACCCAGTACTTC